Below, one TCR beta chain is given with its context. The V segment lost 0 bases and the J segment 0 bases; nucleotides outside the gene matches: 12. There are 19 residues in the CDR3. Germline CDR1 is GTSNPN and CDR2 is SVGIG (reference sequence). In assigning cohorts, the study relied on participant-reported clinical history. This sample stems from a study of blood T cell repertoires in COVID-19. Study-level background: The analysed material was cDNA or gDNA that came from T cells, B-cell-depleted T cells, or PBMCs.

Repertoires were generated with immunoSEQ multiplex PCR, while TCRdb's copy carries only in-frame clones and drops some. The sample carries roughly 250,000 clones, about 84% recorded once. The sequence came from a woman aged 45-60 years who had recovered from COVID-19. The chain recombines TRBV30 with TRBJ1-5, with TRBD1 matching 9 bases. The sequenced sample consisted of PBMCs or T cells enriched from blood (not recorded which). The DNA for the CDR3 is TGTGCCTGGAGTGTACCTGCGACCGGGACAGGGATTAGCAATCAGCCCCAGCATTTT. Its translation is CAWSVPATGTGISNQPQHF.